This T cell receptor beta chain was retrieved from a study of naive and memory T cell subsets. Regarding the study as a whole: RNA-based TCR counts may shift with T cell activation and differentiation. Naive repertoires, especially CD8, held a few larger clonotypes, possibly memory cells re-expressing CD45RA. The power law exponent of TCR abundance differed between naive and memory cells.

Germline V gene sequence: CDR1 LNHDA, CDR2 SQIVND (reference sequence). Trimming left V 5 bases short and J 0 bases short, with 11 bases between. The CDR3 is 15 residues long. Comment on this clonotype: Its antigen is not known.

Two oligonucleotides, mixed equimolar, formed the beta constant-region primer covering TRBC1 and TRBC2. Nested alpha and beta constant-region primers with the SP2 primer drove four PCR rounds on ligated cDNA. Using its own MiXCR run on the UMI-ligation and nested PCR reads, TCRdb lists one record per CDR3 protein. The repertoire includes approximately 140,000 distinct CDR3 sequences, roughly 20% of them detected once, and 0.11% sits in the top ten. The TCR was taken from a human donor in good health. The V gene is TRBV19, the J gene TRBJ1-3, with D possibly TRBD1 on 6 matching bases. The source material was naive CD4+ T cells from blood. The CDR3 sequence: CASSARDTSGNTIYF. DNA for the CDR3: TGTGCCAGTAGTGCTCGGGACACCTCTGGAAACACCATATATTTT.